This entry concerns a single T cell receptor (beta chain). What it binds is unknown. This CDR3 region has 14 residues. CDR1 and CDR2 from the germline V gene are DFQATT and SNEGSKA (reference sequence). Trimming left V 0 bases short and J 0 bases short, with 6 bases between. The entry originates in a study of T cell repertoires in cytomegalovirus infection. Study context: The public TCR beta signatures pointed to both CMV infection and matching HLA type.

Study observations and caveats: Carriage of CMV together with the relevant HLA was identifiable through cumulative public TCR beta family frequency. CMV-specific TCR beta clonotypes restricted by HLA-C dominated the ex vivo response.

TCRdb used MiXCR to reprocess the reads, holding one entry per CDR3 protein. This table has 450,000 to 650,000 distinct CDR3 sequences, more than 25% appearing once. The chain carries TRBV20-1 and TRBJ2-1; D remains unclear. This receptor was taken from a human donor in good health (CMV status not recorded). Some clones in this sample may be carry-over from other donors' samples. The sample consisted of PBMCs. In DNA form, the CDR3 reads TGCAGTGCTAGAGACGGTGTCTCCTACAATGAGCAGTTCTTC. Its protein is CSARDGVSYNEQFF.